This T cell receptor beta chain was recorded in a study of siplizumab effects on memory and regulatory T cells. On this clone itself: Its antigen is not identified.

The repertoire was sequenced with immunoSEQ multiplex PCR; TCRdb's copy has only in-frame clones and lacks some. The sample lists some 100,000 clones, 94% occurring once. Notes on the study in general: No functional test confirmed suppression by proliferating siplizumab-culture Tregs.

CDR1 and CDR2 (germline): SGHRS, YFSETQ. This CDR3 spans 10 amino acids. V lost 7 bases, J lost 3 bases, and 4 bases lay in between. Specimen: non-Treg CD4+ T cells sorted from blood. This TCR derives from a human donor in good health. This rearrangement joins TRBV5-1 to TRBJ2-5, with D uncertain. This CDR3 is CASGEETQYF. The CDR3 nucleotides read TGCGCCAGCGGCGAAGAGACCCAGTACTTC.